These 31 T cell receptor beta chains were sequenced from one sample in a study of post-analysis software for immune sequencing data. Carried by the TCR beta cDNA libraries were unique molecular identifiers. TCRdb recomputed calls from the PCR reads with MiXCR, one row per CDR3 protein. The sample holds roughly 650,000 distinct CDR3 sequences, approximately 59% seen once. These receptors' antigens are unknown. Study findings and constraints: Five TRBV segments, including TRBV5-6, TRBV5-1 and TRBV20-1, were more frequent in patients than controls.

Specimen: blood. The receptor set was obtained from a girl aged 2 to 9 with multiple sclerosis.

This clonotype occurred a few times. This sequence joins TRBV12-3 or TRBV12-4 and TRBJ1-1, with D uncertain. Trimming stripped 5 bases from V and 3 bases from J, with 10 bases between. The CDR3 contains 13 residues. The CDR3 spells CASSPGWDTEAFF. The CDR3 nucleotides read TGTGCCAGCAGTCCCGGGTGGGACACTGAAGCTTTCTTT.

The chain couples TRBV3-1 to TRBJ1-1, with D maybe TRBD1 (6 bases). The CDR3 consists of 14 residues. The ends were cut back, 6 bases at V and 1 base at J, with 12 bases in the middle. In germline, CDR1 is LGHDT, CDR2 YNNKEL (reference sequence). The CDR3 DNA follows: TGTGCCAGCAGTCAGGGGTTACCGAACACTGAAGCTTTCTTT. Protein sequence: CASSQGLPNTEAFF.

The rearrangement links TRBV24-1 to TRBJ2-2, with 7 bases fitting TRBD1. The CDR3 totals 15 residues. The V and J ends lost 9 bases and 2 bases, in that order; junction bases with no gene match: 8. CDR1 and CDR2 from the germline V gene are KGHDR and SFDVKD. The CDR3 coding sequence is TGTGCCACCGAAGAGACAGGGCCCAACACCGGGGAGCTGTTTTTT. Translating it yields CATEETGPNTGELFF.

This clonotype was counted a few times. The chain is built from TRBV4-1 and TRBJ2-5; 8 positions agree with TRBD1. The DNA end is more similar to TRBJ2-7, so the J call may be wrong. CDR1 is MGHRA, CDR2 YSYEKL, per germline. This CDR3 has 16 residues. The CDR3 DNA reads TGCGCCAGCAGCCAGCATCCGGGACAGGCTGCCGGCGAGCAGTACTTC. The encoded protein is CASSQHPGQAAGEQYF.

The CDR3 reads CASSEYVNPYNEQFF. The CDR3 bases are TGTGCCAGCAGTGAATACGTGAACCCGTACAATGAGCAGTTCTTC. This chain links TRBV6-1 with TRBJ2-1, with unresolved D. The CDR3 contains 15 residues. The ends were cut back, 2 bases at V and 4 bases at J, with 12 bases in the middle. Germline V gene data show CDR1 as MNHNS and CDR2 as SASEGT.

There are a few counts of this clonotype. This rearrangement joins TRBV7-6 to TRBJ2-7, with no clear D. The J call is uncertain, as TRBJ2-5 better fits the DNA end. Looked up from germline, CDR1 is SGHVS and CDR2 is FNYEAQ. This CDR3 region has 12 residues. CDR3 nucleotide sequence: TGTGCCAGCAGCTTATTGCGAGAGACCCAGTACTTC. As protein: CASSLLRETQYF.

This chain connects TRBV7-9 to TRBJ2-1; TRBD2 matches at 14 bases. Germline values: CDR1 SEHNR, CDR2 FQNEAQ (reference sequence). V was clipped by 6 bases and J by 8 bases; unmatched bases: 3. The CDR3 has 14 residues. The CDR3 coding sequence is TGTGCCAGCAGGGGACTAGCGGGAGTCCATGAGCAGTTCTTC. As protein: CASRGLAGVHEQFF.

The chain uses TRBV5-1 and TRBJ2-3; no definite D call. The V end lost 4 bases, the J end lost 3 bases, and 9 bases lay between the germline ends. This CDR3 has 13 residues. From germline, CDR1 is SGHRS and CDR2 YFSETQ. CDR3 in amino acids: CASSGSPTDTQYF. The DNA of the CDR3 is TGCGCCAGCAGCGGATCACCAACAGATACGCAGTATTTT.

V gene TRBV10-2 combines with J gene TRBJ2-5, with 11 bases aligning to TRBD2. The V and J ends lost 3 bases and 4 bases, in that order; junction bases with no gene match: 7. CDR1 is WSHSY and CDR2 is SAAADI in the germline V gene. This CDR3 region has 16 residues. CDR3 DNA: TGCGCCAGCAGTGAAGGTAGCGGGAGGGCCGGAGAGACCCAGTACTTC. As protein: CASSEGSGRAGETQYF.

The table lists this clonotype with a few counts. V and J are TRBV28 and TRBJ2-5; D is perhaps TRBD1 (6 bases). The CDR3 extends over 18 amino acids. V lost 2 bases to trimming and J lost 5 bases, with 24 bases between them. CDR1 is MDHEN and CDR2 is SYDVKM in the germline V gene. CDR3 bases: TGTGCCAGCAGTTTAGCGGGCCAGGGGTTACCTAGTTGGGAGACCCAGTACTTC. Translation: CASSLAGQGLPSWETQYF. Looking up the rest from reference TRBV28 and TRBJ2-5 gives the full variable domain: DVKVTQSSRYLVKRTGEKVFLECVQDMDHENMFWYRQDPGLGLRLIYFSYDVKMKEKGDIPEGYSVSREKKERFSLILESASTNQTSMYLCASSLAGQGLPSWETQYFGPGTRLLVL.

J is TRBJ1-1 and V is TRBV9; tentatively, D is TRBD1 (5 bases). Trimming removed 3 bases from V and 5 bases from J, with 14 bases in between. This CDR3 spans 14 amino acids. Germline V CDR1 and CDR2: SGDLS, YYNGEE. This CDR3 reads CASSAYRGVTEAFF. The CDR3 coding sequence is TGTGCCAGCAGCGCCTATAGGGGCGTGACTGAAGCTTTCTTT.

V is TRBV29-1 and J is TRBJ2-7, with 7 bases identical to TRBD2. Unmatched junction bases numbered 6, after V lost 5 bases and J lost 2 bases. Germline V gene sequence: CDR1 SQVTM, CDR2 ANQGSEA. The CDR3 spans 13 residues. This CDR3 reads CSVRSGGTYEQYF. The CDR3 DNA sequence: TGCAGCGTTAGGTCCGGGGGGACCTACGAGCAGTACTTC.

The V and J genes are TRBV2 and TRBJ2-6, with no clear D. The CDR3 extends over 14 amino acids. Per germline, CDR1 SNHLY and CDR2 FYNNEI. Between the trimmed V and J ends, which lost 11 bases and 0 bases, there was a span of 11 bases. CDR3 in amino acids: CAGTQSSGANVLTF. The CDR3, as DNA: TGTGCCGGAACACAGAGCTCTGGGGCCAACGTCCTGACTTTC. Complete variable domain (other parts from reference TRBV2 and TRBJ2-6): EPEVTQTPSHQVTQMGQEVILRCVPISNHLYFYWYRQILGQKVEFLVSFYNNEISEKSEIFDDQFSVERPDGSNFTLKIRSTKLEDSAMYFCAGTQSSGANVLTFGAGSRLTVL.

The table lists this clonotype with many counts. V is TRBV20-1 and J is TRBJ2-3, with 11 nucleotides matching TRBD2. With 3 bases clipped from V and 3 bases from J, the junction kept 2 bases outside the gene matches. The germline V gene encodes CDR1 DFQATT and CDR2 SNEGSKA (reference sequence). CDR3 length: 14 residues. The CDR3 coding sequence is TGCAGTGCTAGTGGGACTAGCGGAACAGATACGCAGTATTTT. It yields the protein CSASGTSGTDTQYF.

V gene TRBV18 combines with J gene TRBJ2-5; D unclear. The germline CDR1 and CDR2 sequences are KGHSH and LQKENI. The CDR3 has 14 amino acids. Trimming stripped 0 bases from V and 2 bases from J, with 7 bases between. The CDR3 DNA reads TGTGCCAGCTCACCACCAAAGGTTCAAGAGACCCAGTACTTC. Its protein product is CASSPPKVQETQYF.

The chain links TRBV6-1 to TRBJ2-2, with a possible D match to TRBD2 (6 bases). The CDR3 is 16 amino acids. Trimming took 2 bases from V and 5 from J, leaving 15 bases between them. The germline CDR1 and CDR2 sequences are MNHNS and SASEGT. CDR3 in amino acids: CASSERWGTSTGELFF. Here the CDR3 DNA reads TGTGCCAGCAGTGAAAGATGGGGGACTTCGACCGGGGAGCTGTTTTTT.

This rearrangement joins TRBV28 to TRBJ2-2; a weak D match, TRBD1 (6 bases). CDR1 MDHEN and CDR2 SYDVKM come from the germline V gene. Trimming shortened V by 7 bases and J by 14 bases, and 23 bases separated the two germline ends. The CDR3 runs 14 residues. The CDR3 here is CASTPQGSSRRLFF. CDR3 bases: TGTGCCAGCACCCCACAGGGTTCCTCTCGCAGACTGTTTTTT.

This clonotype has more than one count but fewer than ten. This chain uses TRBV20-1 with TRBJ2-6, with no clear D. The CDR3 consists of 15 residues. V dropped 0 bases and J dropped 1 base, with 7 bases sitting between them. CDR1 DFQATT and CDR2 SNEGSKA come from the germline V gene (reference sequence). CDR3 region: CSARDLISGANVLTF. The DNA for the CDR3 is TGCAGTGCTAGAGATTTAATATCTGGGGCCAACGTCCTGACTTTC.

This clonotype has just a few counts. This chain uses TRBV7-9 with TRBJ2-1; 10 bases line up with TRBD1. This CDR3 spans 17 amino acids. V trimming: 1 base; J trimming: 4 bases; junction bases outside the gene matches: 7. The germline gives CDR1 SEHNR, CDR2 FQNEAQ (reference sequence). This CDR3 reads CASSLEHRDRGYNEQFF. CDR3 bases: TGTGCCAGCAGCTTAGAACACCGGGACAGGGGATACAATGAGCAGTTCTTC. The complete variable domain, with remaining parts taken from reference TRBV7-9 and TRBJ2-1, reads DTGVSQNPRHKITKRGQNVTFRCDPISEHNRLYWYRQTLGQGPEFLTYFQNEAQLEKSRLLSDRFSAERPKGSFSTLEIQRTEQGDSAMYLCASSLEHRDRGYNEQFFGPGTRLTVL.

The V call is TRBV7-9, the J call TRBJ2-1; perhaps TRBD2 as D (6 bases). Trimming removed 5 bases from V and 5 bases from J, with 13 bases in between. The length of the CDR3 is 14 residues. The germline gives CDR1 SEHNR, CDR2 FQNEAQ (reference sequence). The CDR3 sequence: CASSINSGHNEQFF. DNA of the CDR3: TGTGCCAGCAGCATCAATAGCGGCCACAATGAGCAGTTCTTC.

This clonotype has more than one count but fewer than ten. This chain links TRBV5-1 with TRBJ2-5, with TRBD1 identical over 8 bases. In germline, CDR1 is SGHRS, CDR2 YFSETQ. The CDR3 has 13 residues. Trimming at V came to 8 bases and at J to 1 base, leaving 4 bases not matched to a gene. CDR3 in amino acids: CASRDRIQETQYF. For the CDR3, the DNA is TGCGCCAGTCGGGACAGGATCCAAGAGACCCAGTACTTC.

The J gene is TRBJ2-1, the V gene TRBV6-5; 10 nucleotides match TRBD2. V lost 10 bases, J lost 8 bases, and 11 bases stayed unmatched. Per germline, CDR1 MNHEY and CDR2 SVGAGI. This CDR3 is built from 14 residues. The CDR3 region is CATSLAGVVHEQFF. The CDR3 DNA follows: TGTGCCACCTCTCTAGCGGGAGTGGTCCATGAGCAGTTCTTC.

The CDR3 DNA sequence: TGTGCCAGCAGCTTGGAAGTGGGGGAACGGTCCCAGTACTTC. It specifies CASSLEVGERSQYF. The chain is built from TRBV5-5 and TRBJ2-7, with D possibly being TRBD1 or TRBD2 (5 bases each). V gave up 0 bases and J gave up 10 bases, with 17 bases separating them. CDR3 length: 14 residues. Germline lookup yields CDR1 SGHKS and CDR2 YYEKEE (reference sequence).

The CDR3 DNA is TGCGCCAGCAGCTGGACTAGTGCAGGGTCAGATACGCAGTATTTT. Protein product: CASSWTSAGSDTQYF. V and J are TRBV10-2 and TRBJ2-3, with 7 bases that match TRBD2. This CDR3 has 15 residues. V trimming: 6 bases; J trimming: 4 bases; junction bases outside the gene matches: 10. Germline V gene data show CDR1 as WSHSY and CDR2 as SAAADI.

This clonotype was seen only once. J is TRBJ2-1 and V is TRBV11-3, with 8 bases aligning to TRBD2. V was clipped by 6 bases and J by 5 bases; unmatched bases: 6. Germline lookup yields CDR1 SGHNT and CDR2 YENEEA. There are 14 residues in the CDR3. CDR3 residues: CASSSTSGNNEQFF. The CDR3 DNA sequence: TGTGCCAGCAGTTCCACTAGCGGCAACAATGAGCAGTTCTTC.

This clonotype was seen more than once but under ten times. The chain employs TRBV10-3 and TRBJ1-1; D may be TRBD1 (5 bases). This CDR3 comprises 16 residues. The germline gives CDR1 ENHRY, CDR2 SYGVKD. The germline V and J ends were trimmed by 0 bases and 6 bases, with 17 bases remaining between them. Written as DNA, the CDR3 is TGTGCCATCAGTGAGTCAGTAATAGGGGTTACTCCTGAAGCTTTCTTT. It specifies CAISESVIGVTPEAFF.

Remarks on this clonotype: Because the CDR3's place on the DNA is in doubt, the DNA is left out and the CDR3 is given as listed by TCRdb. The chain links TRBV15 to TRBJ2-3. The germline V gene encodes CDR1 LNHNV and CDR2 YYDKDF (reference sequence). The CDR3 region is 17 residues in length, termini included. The CDR3 protein is CATSRILWEWSTDTQYF.

V gene TRBV4-1 combines with J gene TRBJ2-7; possibly TRBD1 for D (7 bases). CDR1 MGHRA and CDR2 YSYEKL come from the germline V gene. Trimming left V 5 bases short and J 0 bases short, with 17 bases between. The CDR3 loop spans 16 amino acids. The CDR3 DNA follows: TGCGCCAGCAGCGTATCAGGGGGAGGCCTCTCCTACGAGCAGTACTTC. Translation gives CASSVSGGGLSYEQYF.

The chain is built from TRBV4-2 and TRBJ2-7, with 12 bases that match TRBD1. CDR1 is LGHNA and CDR2 is YNFKEQ in the germline V gene. V lost 3 bases and J lost 6; bases outside the gene matches: 12. The CDR3 contains 17 residues. CDR3 sequence (DNA): TGTGCCAGCAGCCAGGCTACGGCCGGGACAGGGGGCGTCGAGCAGTACTTC. Encoded protein: CASSQATAGTGGVEQYF.

CDR3 nucleotide sequence: TGCGCCAGCAGCTTGGAGGACAGAGTTAAAGAGACCCAGTACTTC. Its translation: CASSLEDRVKETQYF. The chain employs TRBV5-1 and TRBJ2-7; tentative D call: TRBD1 (6 bases). The J call may be in error: the DNA end matches TRBJ2-5 better. Per the germline V gene, CDR1 is SGHRS and CDR2 is YFSETQ. The CDR3 sequence is 15 residues long.

This clonotype appeared a few times. V and J are TRBV24-1 and TRBJ1-4; no clear D gene. The V gene lost 4 bases and the J gene lost 5 bases, with 10 bases spanning the gap. The CDR3 totals 14 residues. Per germline, CDR1 KGHDR and CDR2 SFDVKD. CDR3 sequence (DNA): TGTGCCACCAGTGACGGCCATCACAATGAAAAACTGTTTTTT. Its translation is CATSDGHHNEKLFF.